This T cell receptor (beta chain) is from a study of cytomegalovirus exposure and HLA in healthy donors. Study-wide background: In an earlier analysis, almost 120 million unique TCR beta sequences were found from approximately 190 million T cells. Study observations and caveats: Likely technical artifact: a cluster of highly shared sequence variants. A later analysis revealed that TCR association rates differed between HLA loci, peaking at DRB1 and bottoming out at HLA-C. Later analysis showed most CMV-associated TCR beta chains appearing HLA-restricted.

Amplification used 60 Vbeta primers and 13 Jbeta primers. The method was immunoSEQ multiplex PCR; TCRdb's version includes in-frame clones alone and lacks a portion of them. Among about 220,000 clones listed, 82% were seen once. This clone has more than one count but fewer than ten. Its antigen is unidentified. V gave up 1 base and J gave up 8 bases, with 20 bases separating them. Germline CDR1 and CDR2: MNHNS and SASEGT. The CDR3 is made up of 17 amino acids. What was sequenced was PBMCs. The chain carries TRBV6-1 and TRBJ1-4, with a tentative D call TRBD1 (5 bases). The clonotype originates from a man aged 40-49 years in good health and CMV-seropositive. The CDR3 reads CASSEGFLKGLGEKLFF. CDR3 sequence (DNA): TGTGCCAGCAGTGAAGGGTTTCTGAAGGGGTTGGGCGAAAAACTGTTTTTT.